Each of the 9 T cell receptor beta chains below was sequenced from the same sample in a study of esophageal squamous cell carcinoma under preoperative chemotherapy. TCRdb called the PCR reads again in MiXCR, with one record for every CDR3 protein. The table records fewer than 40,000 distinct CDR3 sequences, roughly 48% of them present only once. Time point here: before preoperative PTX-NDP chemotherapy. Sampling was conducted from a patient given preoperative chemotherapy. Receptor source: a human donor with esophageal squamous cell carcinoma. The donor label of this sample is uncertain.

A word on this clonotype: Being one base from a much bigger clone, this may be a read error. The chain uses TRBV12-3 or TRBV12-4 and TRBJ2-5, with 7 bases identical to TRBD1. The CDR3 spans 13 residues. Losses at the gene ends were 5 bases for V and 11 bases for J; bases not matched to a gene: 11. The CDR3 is CASSTPGGHEQYF. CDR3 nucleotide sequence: TGTGCCAGCAGTACCCCAGGGGGTCATGAGCAGTACTTC.

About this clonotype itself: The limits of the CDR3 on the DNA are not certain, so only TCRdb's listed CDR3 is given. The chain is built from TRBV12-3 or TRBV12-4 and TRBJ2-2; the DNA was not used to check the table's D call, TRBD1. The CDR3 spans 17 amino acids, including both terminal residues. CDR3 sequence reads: CASSWRDRAVGTGTQFF.

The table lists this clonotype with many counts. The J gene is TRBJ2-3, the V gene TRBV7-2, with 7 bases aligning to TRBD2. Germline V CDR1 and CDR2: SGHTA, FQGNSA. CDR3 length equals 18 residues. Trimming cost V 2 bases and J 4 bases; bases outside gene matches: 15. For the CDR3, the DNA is TGTGCCAGCAGCTTAAGCGGGTCGGCGGGAGCCAGCGCAGATACGCAGTATTTT. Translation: CASSLSGSAGASADTQYF.

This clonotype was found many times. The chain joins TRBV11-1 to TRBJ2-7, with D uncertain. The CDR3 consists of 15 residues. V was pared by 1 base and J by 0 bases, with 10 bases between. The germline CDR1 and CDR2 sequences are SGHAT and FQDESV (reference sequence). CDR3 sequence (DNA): TGTGCCAGCAGCTTAGAGGCAGACCCCTCCTACGAGCAGTACTTC. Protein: CASSLEADPSYEQYF. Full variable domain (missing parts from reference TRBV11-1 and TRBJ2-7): EAEVAQSPRYKITEKSQAVAFWCDPISGHATLYWYRQILGQGPELLVQFQDESVVDDSQLPKDRFSAERLKGVDSTLKIQPAELGDSAMYLCASSLEADPSYEQYFGPGTRLTVT.

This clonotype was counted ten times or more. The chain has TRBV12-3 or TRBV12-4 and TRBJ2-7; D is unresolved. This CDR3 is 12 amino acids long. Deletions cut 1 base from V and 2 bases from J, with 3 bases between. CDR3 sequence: CASSLVPYEQYF. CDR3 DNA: TGTGCCAGCAGTTTAGTCCCCTACGAGCAGTACTTC.

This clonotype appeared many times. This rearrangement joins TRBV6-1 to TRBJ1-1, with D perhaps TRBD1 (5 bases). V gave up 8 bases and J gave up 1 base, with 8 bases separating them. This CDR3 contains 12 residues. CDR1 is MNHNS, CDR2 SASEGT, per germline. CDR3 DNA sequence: TGTGCCAGCGGTAGGGGGAACACTGAAGCTTTCTTT. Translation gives CASGRGNTEAFF.

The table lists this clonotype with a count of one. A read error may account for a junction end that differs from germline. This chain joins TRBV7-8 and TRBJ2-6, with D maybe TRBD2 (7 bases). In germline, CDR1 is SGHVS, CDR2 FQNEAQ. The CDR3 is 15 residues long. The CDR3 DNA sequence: TGTGCCAGCGGCGCGTCAACGGCGGGGGCCAACGTGCTGAACTTC. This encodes CASGASTAGANVLNF.

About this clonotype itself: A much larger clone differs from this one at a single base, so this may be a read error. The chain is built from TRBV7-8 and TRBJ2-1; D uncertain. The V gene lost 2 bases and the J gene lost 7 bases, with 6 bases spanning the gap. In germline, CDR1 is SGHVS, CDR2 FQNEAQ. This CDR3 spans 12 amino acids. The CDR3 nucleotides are TGTGCCAGCAGCTTAAGCCTGAATGAGCAGTTCTTC. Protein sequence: CASSLSLNEQFF. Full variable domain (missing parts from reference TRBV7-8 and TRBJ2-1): GAGVSQSPRYKVAKRGQDVALRCDPISGHVSLFWYQQALGQGPEFLTYFQNEAQLDKSGLPSDRFFAERPEGSVSTLKIQRTQQEDSAVYLCASSLSLNEQFFGPGTRLTVL.

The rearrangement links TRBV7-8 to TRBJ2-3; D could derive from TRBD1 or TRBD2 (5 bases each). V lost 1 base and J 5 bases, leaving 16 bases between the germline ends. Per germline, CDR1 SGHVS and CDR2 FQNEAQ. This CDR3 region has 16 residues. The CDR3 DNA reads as TGTGCCAGCAGCTTAGTTTCTGGGACGGCGGGAGATACGCAGTATTTT. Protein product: CASSLVSGTAGDTQYF.